This T cell receptor beta chain was sequenced during a study of shared clonotypes between healthy human individuals. Data came from immunoSEQ multiplex PCR; TCRdb stores just in-frame clones and leaves some out. This sample has 2 million to 3 million clones, with approximately 92% found just once. The germline CDR1 and CDR2 sequences are SGHAT and FQNNGV. The length of the CDR3 is 12 residues. Trimming took off 5 bases at V and 3 bases at J, with 4 bases between the two ends. As concerns this clone: The target antigen is unknown. The sample carries other DNA sequences with the same CDR3.

Findings of the study overall: Clonotype sharing levels among donors were expected to vary with sequencing depth. Shared across several donors were around 5% of the naive CD4 clonotypes. Naive subsets generally had larger estimated richness than memory subsets.

The chain combines TRBV11-2 with TRBJ2-2; D not resolved. Sequencing was performed on naive CD4+ T cells sorted from blood. The subset was: CD45RA+ positively selected. This clonotype was sampled from a man aged 18 to 30 in good health. CDR3 nucleotide sequence: TGTGCCAGCAGCCTCCACACCGGGGAGCTGTTTTTT. Translated: CASSLHTGELFF.